The 26 T cell receptor beta chains in this list originate from one sample, sequenced in a study of blood T cell repertoires in COVID-19. The repertoire was sequenced with immunoSEQ multiplex PCR; TCRdb's copy has only in-frame clones and lacks some. The table has around 150,000 clones, around 90% seen once. Sequenced sample: peripheral blood. These receptors originate from a man in his 60s with active or convalescent COVID-19.

The chain employs TRBV7-6 and TRBJ2-2; D perhaps matches TRBD1 (5 bases). The CDR3 extends over 14 amino acids. The germline V gene encodes CDR1 SGHVS and CDR2 FNYEAQ. Trimming cost V 5 bases and J 5 bases, with 12 bases left between them. CDR3 sequence: CASSPPTVTGELFF. CDR3 bases: TGTGCCAGCAGCCCTCCGACAGTTACCGGGGAGCTGTTTTTT.

The CDR3, as DNA: TGTGCCAGCAGTTACTCCGGCGGGGCGAGCTACGAGCAGTACTTC. This gives the protein CASSYSGGASYEQYF. This chain uses TRBV6-5 with TRBJ2-7, with D perhaps matching TRBD2 (6 bases). This CDR3 is built from 15 residues. The ends were cut back, 0 bases at V and 3 bases at J, with 12 bases in the middle. Germline V gives CDR1 MNHEY, CDR2 SVGAGI.

The chain combines TRBV12-3 or TRBV12-4 with TRBJ2-7; D ambiguous. The CDR3 spans 11 residues. The V gene lost 7 bases and the J gene lost 1 base, with 5 bases spanning the gap. CDR3 DNA sequence: TGTGCCAGCACCCCATCCTACGAGCAGTACTTC. Amino acids: CASTPSYEQYF.

This chain connects TRBV25-1 to TRBJ1-5; 8 bases are shared with TRBD1. CDR3 size: 15 residues. Trimming took 3 bases from V and 1 from J; bases not matched to a gene: 2. Germline CDR1 reads MGHDK; CDR2 reads SYGVNS. The CDR3 DNA is TGTGCCAGCAGTGAGGGACAGGCCAGCAATCAGCCCCAGCATTTT. It is translated as CASSEGQASNQPQHF.

In this sample, this clone turned up a few times. The chain recombines TRBV5-1 with TRBJ1-2; possible D gene TRBD1, 6 bases. The CDR3 is 15 residues long. Germline V gene lookup returns CDR1 SGHRS and CDR2 YFSETQ. Trimming removed 4 bases at V and 3 bases at J, with 16 bases between. The CDR3, as DNA: TGCGCCAGCAGCCCACTGACAGGTCAGGACTATGGCTACACCTTC. As protein: CASSPLTGQDYGYTF.

The chain recombines TRBV3-1 (or the pseudogene TRBV3-2) with TRBJ2-2, with 12 bases aligning to TRBD1. The CDR3 consists of 16 residues. V was clipped by 3 bases and J by 7 bases; unmatched bases: 6. The V gene's germline CDR1 is LGHDT and CDR2 YNNKEL (reference sequence). In DNA form, the CDR3 reads TGTGCCAGCAGCCACCGGGACAGGGGGCTCTACGGGGAGCTGTTTTTT. The encoded protein is CASSHRDRGLYGELFF.

CDR3 nucleotide sequence: TGTGCCAGCAGCCTCCCGGGACAGGGATGGACCGGGGAGCTGTTTTTT. Translation gives CASSLPGQGWTGELFF. The V and J genes are TRBV5-4 and TRBJ2-2; 9 bases align to TRBD1. This CDR3 has 16 amino acids. V lost 4 bases and J lost 5; bases outside the gene matches: 9. Germline CDR1 is SGHNT and CDR2 is YYREEE (reference sequence). Based on the CDR3 plus reference TRBV5-4 and TRBJ2-2, the full variable domain is ETGVTQSPTHLIKTRGQQVTLRCSSQSGHNTVSWYQQALGQGPQFIFQYYREEENGRGNFPPRFSGLQFPNYSSELNVNALELDDSALYLCASSLPGQGWTGELFFGEGSRLTVL.

The V and J genes are TRBV5-1 and TRBJ1-1; 10 bases agree with TRBD1. V dropped 4 bases and J dropped 5; count of bases not matched to a gene: 5. From germline, CDR1 is SGHRS and CDR2 YFSETQ. This CDR3 has 14 residues. CDR3 sequence (DNA): TGCGCCAGCAGCGGCCGGACAGGGGGAACTGAAGCTTTCTTT. Translating it yields CASSGRTGGTEAFF.

Here the CDR3 reads CASSLGPGSVEKLFF. The CDR3 bases are TGTGCCAGCAGCTTAGGACCAGGGTCGGTGGAAAAACTGTTTTTT. The V gene is TRBV11-2, the J gene TRBJ1-4; tentative D call: TRBD1 (5 bases). CDR1 and CDR2 (germline): SGHAT, FQNNGV. V lost 1 base and J 8 bases, leaving 14 bases between the germline ends. The CDR3 totals 15 residues.

This clone came up once. The V gene is TRBV3-1 (or the pseudogene TRBV3-2), the J gene TRBJ2-1, with 10 nucleotides matching TRBD2. Germline V gives CDR1 LGHDT, CDR2 YNNKEL (reference sequence). The V gene end was trimmed by 5 bases and the J gene end by 2 bases; junction bases not matched to a gene: 6. This CDR3 is 16 amino acids long. DNA for the CDR3: TGTGCCAGCAGCTTCTGGAGCGGGAGGGCCTACAATGAGCAGTTCTTC. The encoded protein is CASSFWSGRAYNEQFF.

The chain employs TRBV5-6 and TRBJ2-3, with D possibly matching TRBD1 (6 bases). Trimming took off 0 bases at V and 11 bases at J, with 10 bases between the two ends. The CDR3 totals 12 residues. Germline loops: CDR1 SGHDT, CDR2 YYEEEE. CDR3 bases: TGTGCCAGCAGCTTGGACAGGGTACGGCAGTATTTT. Amino acid sequence: CASSLDRVRQYF.

This clone was picked up one time. The chain employs TRBV7-2 and TRBJ1-5; D is unresolved. CDR3 length: 14 residues. Germline CDR1 and CDR2: SGHTA and FQGNSA. V lost 3 bases, J lost 1 base, and 7 bases lay in between. The CDR3 region has the DNA TGTGCCAGCAGCTTGGTCGAGAGCAATCAGCCCCAGCATTTT. Its translation: CASSLVESNQPQHF.

The chain carries TRBV4-1 and TRBJ1-1; 8 bases map to TRBD1. CDR1 and CDR2 (germline): MGHRA, YSYEKL. V shed 1 base and J 5 bases; nucleotides not matched to a gene: 9. There are 16 residues in the CDR3. The CDR3 coding sequence is TGCGCCAGCAGCCAAGGACCTGGACAGGGCTTGACTGAAGCTTTCTTT. This sequence encodes CASSQGPGQGLTEAFF.

The gene calls are TRBV6-5 and TRBJ1-2; TRBD1 might be the D (6 bases). This CDR3 is built from 13 residues. Trimming shortened V by 6 bases and J by 6 bases, and 14 bases separated the two germline ends. Germline V gives CDR1 MNHEY, CDR2 SVGAGI. CDR3 protein: CASSQQGGDGYTF. CDR3 nucleotides: TGTGCCAGCAGCCAACAGGGAGGGGATGGCTACACCTTC.

The chain has TRBV7-2 and TRBJ2-7; D remains unclear. Germline V gives CDR1 SGHTA, CDR2 FQGNSA. This CDR3 is built from 13 residues. Trimming removed 7 bases at V and 0 bases at J, with 10 bases between. CDR3 coding DNA: TGTGCCAGCACCGAGGCCAACTCCTACGAGCAGTACTTC. Translating it yields CASTEANSYEQYF. Variable domain in full (rest from reference TRBV7-2 and TRBJ2-7): GAGVSQSPSNKVTEKGKDVELRCDPISGHTALYWYRQSLGQGLEFLIYFQGNSAPDKSGLPSDRFSAERTGGSVSTLTIQRTQQEDSAVYLCASTEANSYEQYFGPGTRLTVT.

The chain combines TRBV28 with TRBJ1-1, with 7 bases aligning to TRBD1. Trimming took 5 bases from V and 5 from J; bases not matched to a gene: 8. The CDR3 totals 14 residues. Germline loops: CDR1 MDHEN, CDR2 SYDVKM. The CDR3 bases are TGTGCCAGCAGTCTCCAACAGGGGAAGACTGAAGCTTTCTTT. Translated, it gives CASSLQQGKTEAFF.

The chain uses TRBV6-1 and TRBJ1-5, with unresolved D. Germline loops: CDR1 MNHNS, CDR2 SASEGT. This CDR3 has 12 residues. V lost 3 bases and J lost 5, with 5 bases in between. The CDR3 coding sequence is TGTGCCAGCAGTGATACAGATCAGCCCCAGCATTTT. It codes for CASSDTDQPQHF.

The sample holds one count of this clone. The chain has TRBV19 and TRBJ2-1; a possible D gene is TRBD1 (5 bases). The CDR3 covers 14 residues. The germline V and J ends were trimmed by 7 bases and 7 bases, with 17 bases remaining between them. Germline CDR1 and CDR2: LNHDA and SQIVND (reference sequence). The CDR3 DNA reads TGTGCCAGTACGCTTGGCAGGGCCCCTAATGAGCAGTTCTTC. This translates into CASTLGRAPNEQFF.

This chain joins TRBV7-9 and TRBJ1-1; D is unresolved. This CDR3 spans 13 amino acids. CDR1 is SEHNR, CDR2 FQNEAQ, per germline (reference sequence). Trimming removed 0 bases at V and 10 bases at J, with 12 bases between. The CDR3 spells CASSLARSGGAFF. DNA of the CDR3: TGTGCCAGCAGCTTAGCGCGATCGGGAGGAGCTTTCTTT. Based on the CDR3 plus reference TRBV7-9 and TRBJ1-1, the full variable domain is DTGVSQNPRHKITKRGQNVTFRCDPISEHNRLYWYRQTLGQGPEFLTYFQNEAQLEKSRLLSDRFSAERPKGSFSTLEIQRTEQGDSAMYLCASSLARSGGAFFGQGTRLTVV.

V and J are TRBV25-1 and TRBJ2-1, with TRBD1 matching over 9 bases. The CDR3 is 16 residues long. Germline lookup yields CDR1 MGHDK and CDR2 SYGVNS. The junction had 6 bases not matched to a gene; V was cut back by 1 base and J by 5 bases. The DNA of the CDR3 is TGTGCCAGCAGTGAATCAGGGACAGGGAACAACAATGAGCAGTTCTTC. This gives the protein CASSESGTGNNNEQFF. Based on the CDR3 plus reference TRBV25-1 and TRBJ2-1, the full variable domain is EADIYQTPRYLVIGTGKKITLECSQTMGHDKMYWYQQDPGMELHLIHYSYGVNSTEKGDLSSESTVSRIRTEHFPLTLESARPSHTSQYLCASSESGTGNNNEQFFGPGTRLTVL.

This sequence joins TRBV7-8 and TRBJ2-5; 11 bases line up with TRBD1. V shed 0 bases, J shed 5 bases, and the junction held 8 bases outside the gene matches. CDR3 length: 17 residues. CDR1 is SGHVS, CDR2 FQNEAQ, per germline. The CDR3 DNA reads TGTGCCAGCAGCTTAGCGCTAGGACAGGGGGCGAGGGAGACCCAGTACTTC. Translation gives CASSLALGQGARETQYF.

V usage is TRBV7-6 and J usage is TRBJ1-4, with D possibly TRBD1 on 5 matching bases. Germline V gene data show CDR1 as SGHVS and CDR2 as FNYEAQ. The CDR3 is 15 residues long. The V end lost 4 bases, the J end lost 2 bases, and 11 bases lay between the germline ends. The CDR3 DNA is TGTGCCAGCAGCTCGGGGGGAGGGACTAATGAAAAACTGTTTTTT. Its translation: CASSSGGGTNEKLFF.

The gene calls are TRBV10-1 and TRBJ1-5, with TRBD1 matching 11 bases. Germline trimming cut 7 bases from V and 0 bases from J; bases unmatched to any gene: 11. This CDR3 is 18 amino acids long. Germline V gene sequence: CDR1 WNHNN, CDR2 SYGVQD (reference sequence). In nucleotides, the CDR3 is TGCGCCAGCACACTCCGGACAGGGGGCAGGACTAGCAATCAGCCCCAGCATTTT. It codes for CASTLRTGGRTSNQPQHF.

The rearrangement uses TRBV18 and TRBJ1-6; unclear D gene. Trimming removed 3 bases at V and 7 bases at J, with 16 bases between. Germline V lookup: CDR1 KGHSH, CDR2 LQKENI. CDR3 length equals 16 residues. CDR3 loop: CASSPINAVNNSPLHF. CDR3 DNA: TGTGCCAGCTCACCTATTAACGCGGTAAACAATTCACCCCTCCACTTT.

The V and J genes are TRBV7-2 and TRBJ2-3; D might be TRBD1 (6 bases). V was pared by 4 bases and J by 0 bases, with 23 bases between. CDR3 size: 19 residues. CDR1 is SGHTA and CDR2 is FQGNSA in the germline V gene. As DNA, the CDR3 is TGTGCCAGCAGCTCCGATACAGGGCTTCCCCCTTCTAGCACAGATACGCAGTATTTT. This codes for CASSSDTGLPPSSTDTQYF.

Notes on this clone: Other DNA sequences within the sample encode an identical CDR3. J is TRBJ2-1 and V is TRBV5-1; TRBD2 aligns across 8 bases. CDR3 length: 15 residues. Germline V gene sequence: CDR1 SGHRS, CDR2 YFSETQ. The V segment lost 3 bases and the J segment 1 base; nucleotides outside the gene matches: 3. The CDR3: CASSSLAGSYNEQFF. CDR3 DNA: TGCGCCAGCAGCTCTTTAGCGGGGTCCTACAATGAGCAGTTCTTC.